This T cell receptor (beta chain) stems from a study of T cell repertoires in cytomegalovirus infection. One entry per CDR3 protein results from TCRdb running MiXCR on the reads. Among hundreds of thousands of distinct CDR3 sequences listed, roughly 33% were seen once. Trimming left V 5 bases short and J 2 bases short, with 6 bases between. The V gene's germline CDR1 is MDHEN and CDR2 SYDVKM. The CDR3 has 12 amino acids. The table lists this clonotype with many counts. Antigen specificity is unknown. The receptor's source is a human donor in good health (CMV status not recorded). Some clones in this sample may be carry-over from other donors' samples. The source material was cultured PBMCs, sampled from culture after CMV antigen stimulation. The chain is built from TRBV28 and TRBJ1-2, with a possible D match to TRBD1 (5 bases). The CDR3: CASSDSNYGYTF. As DNA, the CDR3 is TGTGCCAGCAGTGACAGCAACTATGGCTACACCTTC.